This T cell receptor beta chain originates from a study of blood T cell repertoires in COVID-19. On the study more broadly: Sources were T cells, B-cell-depleted T cells, or PBMCs; the material itself was cDNA or gDNA.

Authors' analysis steps: Reference gene primer amplification gave estimated nucleated cell counts. Profiling relied on immunoSEQ multiplex PCR, and the TCRdb table lists in-frame clones only, not all of them. The DNA gave D and trimming, while V, J and clone size come from that table. The repertoire has about 140,000 clones, around 81% of them found once; the top ten carry 1.6%. Trimming shortened V by 0 bases and J by 8 bases, and 10 bases separated the two germline ends. The CDR3 covers 13 residues. Germline V gene lookup returns CDR1 MNHEY and CDR2 SMNVEV (reference sequence). Sequencing input: peripheral blood. The V and J genes are TRBV27 and TRBJ1-2; D call uncertain. The sequence was collected from a human donor in a cohort sampled during active COVID-19. As DNA, the CDR3 is TGTGCCAGCAGTTTATCCGACTCGAGAGGCTACACCTTC. Encoded protein: CASSLSDSRGYTF.